This T cell receptor beta chain comes out of a study of T cell responses to AZD1222 COVID-19 vaccine. General study results and limits: Donor demographics were predominantly white British with a female majority; clonal diversity may be underestimated.

Generated by immunoSEQ multiplex PCR, the TCRdb table keeps only in-frame clones and is missing some. Altogether over 130,000 clones are present, almost 95% being singletons, with the ten largest covering over 8.5%. As to this clone: Its cognate antigen is unknown.

Germline-derived CDR1 and CDR2 are LGHNT and FRNRAP. Trimming removed 2 bases at V and 5 bases at J, with 13 bases between. The CDR3 totals 14 residues. The receptor was derived from an adult who received the AZD1222 COVID-19 vaccine. The material was peripheral blood, obtained 28 days after the second AZD1222 dose. This sequence joins TRBV12-5 and TRBJ2-7, with TRBD2 as a possible D gene (5 bases). The CDR3 region has the DNA TGTGCTAGTGGTTTGACCGGGGTCCGGAACGAGCAGTACTTC. It translates to CASGLTGVRNEQYF.